Listed below are T cell receptor beta chains from one sample, sequenced in a study of blood T cells in healthy people across ages. TCRdb independently ran MiXCR on the 5' RACE reads; one entry per CDR3 protein. The table shows 2 million or so distinct CDR3 sequences, with around half occurring only once. The material sequenced was blood. The receptors derive from a woman in her thirties or forties in good health. Both conserved end residues are part of each CDR3. D genes are given only for firm matches. Clone size is shown for a subset of rows, as once, few, many or a class of expanded clone.

TRBJ2-1	TRBV2	few	NA	TGTGCCAGCAGTGTGGGTGAGCAGTTCTTC	CASSVGEQFF
TRBJ2-1	TRBV7-2	many	TRBD2	TGTGCAGCTTCCGGAGCTAGCGGACGAAACAATGAGCAGTTCTTC	CAASGASGRNNEQFF
TRBJ2-5	TRBV6-5	NA	NA	TGTGCCAGCAGTTACTCGAGTAGCGTAGCCCTACAAGAGACCCAGTACTTC	CASSYSSSVALQETQYF
TRBJ2-1	TRBV2	once	TRBD2	TGTGCCAGCAGTGAAGAGCGGGGGTCTCAAGAGACCCAGTTCTTC	CASSEERGSQETQFF
TRBJ2-7	TRBV12-3/TRBV12-4	NA	NA	TGTGCCAGCAGTCTACGCTTTAGGGCCCATAAAGTCTACGAGCAGTACTTC	CASSLRFRAHKVYEQYF
TRBJ2-3	TRBV7-9	NA	NA	TGTGCCAGCAGCACCCGTCCCGGGCTAGTTCTGGATACGCAGTATTTT	CASSTRPGLVLDTQYF
TRBJ2-1	TRBV7-9	NA	TRBD2	TGTGCCAGCAGCCCGGTAGCGGGTGAGTCCTACAATGAGCAGTTCTTC	CASSPVAGESYNEQFF
TRBJ2-3	TRBV20-1	NA	NA	TGCAGTGCTATCACAGGGTACAGGACAGATACGCAGTATTTT	CSAITGYRTDTQYF
TRBJ2-7	TRBV7-9	NA	NA	TGTGCCAGCAGCTTGATTAGTGATTACAATGAGCAGTACTTC	CASSLISDYNEQYF
TRBJ2-1	TRBV4-3	NA	NA	TGCGCCGGCAGCGCATGGAGCGGTGTGGAGGCCAATGAGCAGTTCTTC	CAGSAWSGVEANEQFF
TRBJ2-2	TRBV4-1	NA	NA	TGCGCCAGCAGCCACCGGAACGGGGAGCTGTTTTTT	CASSHRNGELFF
TRBJ2-3	TRBV13	NA	NA	TGTGCCAGCAGCTCATTAGGTGACGATACGCAGTATTTT	CASSSLGDDTQYF
TRBJ1-1	TRBV4-2	NA	NA	TGTGCCAGCAGCCAAGATATGGGGGGGGTGAACACTGAAGCTTTCTTT	CASSQDMGGVNTEAFF
TRBJ2-7	TRBV5-1	NA	NA	TGCGCCAGCAGCTTGGCGGGGAGTACAGGGTACGAGCAGTACTTC	CASSLAGSTGYEQYF
TRBJ2-1	TRBV7-9	once	TRBD2	TGTGCCAGCAGCTCAGGAAACCGGGGAACAGCGGGGGGAAATGAGCAGTTCTTC	CASSSGNRGTAGGNEQFF
TRBJ2-6	TRBV6-2/TRBV6-3	NA	NA	TGTGCCAGCAGTTACGGCCTTGCCGGGGCCAACGTCCTGACTTTC	CASSYGLAGANVLTF
TRBJ1-1	TRBV2	NA	NA	TGTGCCAGCCTCCGGGGACGCACTGAAGCTTTCTTT	CASLRGRTEAFF
TRBJ1-1	TRBV6-4	NA	NA	TGTGCCAGCAGTGACTCGACAATATGCGCCAGGGCGTTAATGAACACTGAAGCTTTCTTT	CASSDSTICARALMNTEAFF
TRBJ2-3	TRBV20-1	NA	NA	TGCAGTGGGCCGAGGATGGCAGCCAGCACAGATACGCAGTATTTT	CSGPRMAASTDTQYF
TRBJ1-2	TRBV4-3	NA	NA	TGCGCCAGCAGCCCTGTAGTGGCGAACTATGGCTGCACCTTC	CASSPVVANYGCTF
TRBJ1-6	TRBV6-5	NA	NA	TGTGCCAGCAGTTACTTCCCAGAAAATTCACCCCTCCACTTT	CASSYFPENSPLHF
TRBJ2-5	TRBV12-3/TRBV12-4	many	NA	TGTGCCAGCAGTGCCGGGGACTACCAAGAGACCCAGTACTTC	CASSAGDYQETQYF
TRBJ1-2	TRBV20-1	once	TRBD1	TGCGGTGCTAGAGAGGGACAGGGAGTCAGCTACACCTTC	CGAREGQGVSYTF
TRBJ2-5	TRBV20-1	NA	NA	TGCAGTGCCCCGGGTTTGGAGGGCAAGGCCCAGTACTTC	CSAPGLEGKAQYF
TRBJ2-3	TRBV18	once	NA	TGTGCCAGCTCACCCCGGGACGGAGCCCCCGATACGCAGTATTTT	CASSPRDGAPDTQYF
TRBJ2-7	TRBV9	few	TRBD2	TGTGCCAGCAGCGCTTGGGACTATACCTACGAGCAGTACTTC	CASSAWDYTYEQYF
TRBJ2-6	TRBV19	NA	NA	TGTGCCAGTAGTGTCACAGGAGTTCCGCCCTCTGGGGCCAACGTCCTGACTTTC	CASSVTGVPPSGANVLTF
TRBJ2-1	TRBV5-1	once	TRBD1	TGCGCCAGCAGCCGCTCGGGGGACAGGCTCTACAATGAGCAGTTCTTC	CASSRSGDRLYNEQFF
TRBJ2-3	TRBV7-7	few	NA	TGTGCTAGCAGCCCCGACTACGGGGGTACAGATACGCAGTATTTT	CASSPDYGGTDTQYF
TRBJ2-1	TRBV20-1	NA	TRBD1	TGCAGTGCTAGAGTGGCACAGGGGGCCGGCAATGAGCAGTTCTTC	CSARVAQGAGNEQFF
TRBJ2-5	TRBV12-3/TRBV12-4	NA	NA	TGTGCCAGCAGTTTAGATGCGAAGGACACGTCAAAAGAGACCCAGTACTTC	CASSLDAKDTSKETQYF
TRBJ1-2	TRBV20-1	NA	NA	TGCAGTGCTTTGTCGAGGACAAACTATGGCTACACCTTC	CSALSRTNYGYTF
TRBJ2-6	TRBV11-3	NA	NA	TGTGCCGGCAGCTCAGACAGGGGGGCCAACGTCCTGACTTTC	CAGSSDRGANVLTF
TRBJ2-7	TRBV2	NA	TRBD1	TGTGCCAGCAGTGAACGGGACAGGGGACCCTTCTCCTACGAGCAGTACTTC	CASSERDRGPFSYEQYF
TRBJ2-5	TRBV7-9	NA	TRBD2	TGTGCCAGCAGCCCCTTACTAGCGGGGGCCGGCAAATGGTCGACCCAGTACTTC	CASSPLLAGAGKWSTQYF
TRBJ2-5	TRBV25-1	NA	TRBD1	TGTGCCAGCAGGACAGGACAGGGACAGACCCAGTACTTC	CASRTGQGQTQYF
TRBJ2-7	TRBV6-5	NA	TRBD2	TGTGCCAGCAGTTACGCGGGGGACCCCACCTACGAGCAGTACTTC	CASSYAGDPTYEQYF
TRBJ2-5	TRBV15	few	NA	TGTGCCACCAGCAGAGTCGAGGGGTGGGAAGAGACCCAGTACTTC	CATSRVEGWEETQYF
TRBJ2-5	TRBV5-5	NA	NA	TGTGCCAGCAGTGGAGGGACCCACCAAGAGACCCAGTACTTC	CASSGGTHQETQYF
TRBJ2-3	TRBV2	once	TRBD1	TGTGCCAGCATCGGGACAGGGGCGATCACAGATACGCAGTATTTT	CASIGTGAITDTQYF
TRBJ1-2	TRBV7-9	NA	NA	TGCGCCAGCAGCTCAAGCGAGGGCTACACCTTC	CASSSSEGYTF
TRBJ1-1	TRBV7-2	NA	NA	TGTGCCAGCAGCTCCGACAGGAAATGTGAAGCTTTCTTT	CASSSDRKCEAFF
TRBJ2-1	TRBV12-3/TRBV12-4	few	NA	TGTGCCAGCAGCTTGCAGGGGATCGATGAGCAGTTCTTC	CASSLQGIDEQFF
TRBJ2-7	TRBV7-2	NA	NA	TGTGCCATCAGGAAGGGTCTAAACGAGCAGTACTTC	CAIRKGLNEQYF
TRBJ2-5	TRBV28	few	TRBD2	TGTGCCAGCAAACTAGCGGGGGGCGGACCCCTGTACCAAGAGACCCAGTACTTC	CASKLAGGGPLYQETQYF
TRBJ2-1	TRBV5-6	NA	TRBD1	TGTGCCAGCAGCTCCGAGACAGGGGGCTCCTACAATGAGCAGTTCTTC	CASSSETGGSYNEQFF
TRBJ2-3	TRBV7-8	NA	NA	TGTGCCAGCAGCTTCGCACCAGGCACGCAGTATTTT	CASSFAPGTQYF
TRBJ1-5	TRBV7-9	NA	NA	TGTGCCAGCAGCTTTCACGCTCAGCCCCAGCATTTT	CASSFHAQPQHF
TRBJ2-5	TRBV3-1	NA	NA	TGTGCCAGCAGCCAAGATGGATCAGAACAAGAGACCCAGTACTTC	CASSQDGSEQETQYF
TRBJ2-1	TRBV2	NA	TRBD1	TGTGCCAGCAGTGCAAGACAGGGGGGGCACAATGAGCAGTTCTTC	CASSARQGGHNEQFF
TRBJ2-1	TRBV20-1	few	NA	TGCAGTGCTAGAAGGTCTAGCAATGAGCAGTTCTTC	CSARRSSNEQFF
TRBJ1-2	TRBV10-3	few	NA	TGTGCCATCAGTGAGTCGGCCGGTGGCTACACCTTC	CAISESAGGYTF
TRBJ2-1	TRBV6-2/TRBV6-3	NA	TRBD2	TGTGCCAGCAGGGGACTAGCCCCATCCAATGAGCAGTTCTTC	CASRGLAPSNEQFF